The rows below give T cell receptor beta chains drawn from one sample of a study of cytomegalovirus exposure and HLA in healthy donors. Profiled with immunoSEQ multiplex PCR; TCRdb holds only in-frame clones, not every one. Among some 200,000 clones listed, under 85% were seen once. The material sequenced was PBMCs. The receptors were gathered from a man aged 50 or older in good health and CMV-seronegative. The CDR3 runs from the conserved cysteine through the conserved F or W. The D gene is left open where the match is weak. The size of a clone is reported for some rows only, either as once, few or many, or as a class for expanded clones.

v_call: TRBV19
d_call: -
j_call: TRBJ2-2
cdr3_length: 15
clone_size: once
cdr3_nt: TGTGCCAGTAGTATTATCGAAAGGGGAACCGGGGAGCTGTTTTTT
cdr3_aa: CASSIIERGTGELFF

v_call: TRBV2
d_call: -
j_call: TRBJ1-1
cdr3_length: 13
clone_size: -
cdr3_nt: TGTGCCAGCAGTTGGGGAGCCGACACTGAAGCTTTCTTT
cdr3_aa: CASSWGADTEAFF

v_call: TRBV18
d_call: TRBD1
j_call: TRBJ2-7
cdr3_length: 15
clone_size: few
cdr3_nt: TGTGCCAGCTCACGACAATGGGACAGCTCCTACGAGCAGTACTTC
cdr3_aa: CASSRQWDSSYEQYF

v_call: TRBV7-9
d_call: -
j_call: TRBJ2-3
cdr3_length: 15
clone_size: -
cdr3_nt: TGTGCCAGCAGCTTCTCAAGCGGTGGCACAGATACGCAGTATTTT
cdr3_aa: CASSFSSGGTDTQYF

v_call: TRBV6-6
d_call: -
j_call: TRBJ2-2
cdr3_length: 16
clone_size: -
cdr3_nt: TGTGCCAGCAGTTCCAATGGGCCCACGAACACCGGGGAGCTGTTTTTT
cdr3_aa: CASSSNGPTNTGELFF

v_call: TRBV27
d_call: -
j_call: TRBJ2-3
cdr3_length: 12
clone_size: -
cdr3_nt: TGTGCCAGCAGTTTAGTAGGCGGTACGCAGTATTTT
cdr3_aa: CASSLVGGTQYF

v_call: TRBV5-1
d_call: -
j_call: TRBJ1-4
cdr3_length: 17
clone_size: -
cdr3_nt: TGCGCCAGCAGCCCGCAGGCCAGGGGCTATGATAATGAAAAACTGTTTTTT
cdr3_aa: CASSPQARGYDNEKLFF

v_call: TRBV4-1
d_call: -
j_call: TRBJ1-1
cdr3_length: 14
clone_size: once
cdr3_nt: TGCGCCAGCAGCCGCCCGACAGTGAACACTGAAGCTTTCTTT
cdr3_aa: CASSRPTVNTEAFF

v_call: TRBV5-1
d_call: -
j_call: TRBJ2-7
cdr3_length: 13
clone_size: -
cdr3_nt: TGCGCCAGCAGCTTGGCTACCAACTACGAGCAGTACTTC
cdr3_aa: CASSLATNYEQYF

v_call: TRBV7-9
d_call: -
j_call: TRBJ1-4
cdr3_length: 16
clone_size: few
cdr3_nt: TGTGCCAGCAGCTCCCGAGGCCAGAGACTTAATGAAAAACTGTTTTTT
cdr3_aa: CASSSRGQRLNEKLFF

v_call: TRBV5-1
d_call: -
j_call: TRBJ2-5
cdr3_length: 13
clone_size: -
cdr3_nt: TGCGCCAGCAGAGTTGAGGGTCGGGAGACCCAGTACTTC
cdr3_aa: CASRVEGRETQYF

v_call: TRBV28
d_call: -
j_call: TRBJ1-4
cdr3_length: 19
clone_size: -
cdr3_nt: TGTGCCAGCAGTTTCCCCCAGGGCAGGGGCCGATCAACTAATGAAAAACTGTTTTTT
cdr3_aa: CASSFPQGRGRSTNEKLFF

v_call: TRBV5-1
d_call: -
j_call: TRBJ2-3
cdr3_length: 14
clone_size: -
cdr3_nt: TGCGCCAGCAGCTACCGGGACACCTCAGATACGCAGTATTTT
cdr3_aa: CASSYRDTSDTQYF

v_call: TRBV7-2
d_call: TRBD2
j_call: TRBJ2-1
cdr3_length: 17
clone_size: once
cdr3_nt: TGTGCCAGCAGCCAGACTTCTAGCGGGGTCCCCTACAATGAGCAGTTCTTC
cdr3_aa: CASSQTSSGVPYNEQFF

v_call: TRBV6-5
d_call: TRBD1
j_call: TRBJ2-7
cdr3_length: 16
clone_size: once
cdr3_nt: TGTGCCAGCAGTTACTCTCGACAGGGCCGAACCTACGAGCAGTACTTC
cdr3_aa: CASSYSRQGRTYEQYF

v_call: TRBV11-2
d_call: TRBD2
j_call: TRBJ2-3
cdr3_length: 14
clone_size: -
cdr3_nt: TGTGCCAGTTTGGGACTAGCGGGAGCAGATACGCAGTATTTT
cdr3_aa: CASLGLAGADTQYF

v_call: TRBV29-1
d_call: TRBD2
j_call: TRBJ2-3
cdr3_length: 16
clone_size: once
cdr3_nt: TGCAGCGTTCGCGGACTAGCGGGAGGCCCCACAGATACGCAGTATTTT
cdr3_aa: CSVRGLAGGPTDTQYF

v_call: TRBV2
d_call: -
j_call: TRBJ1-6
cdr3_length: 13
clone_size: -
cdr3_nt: TGTGCCAGCAGTGGACAATATAATTCACCCCTCCACTTT
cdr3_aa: CASSGQYNSPLHF

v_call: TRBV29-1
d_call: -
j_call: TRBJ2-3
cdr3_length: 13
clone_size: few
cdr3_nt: TGCAGCGTTGAGGAGGGGGCCGGGGATACGCAGTATTTT
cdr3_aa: CSVEEGAGDTQYF

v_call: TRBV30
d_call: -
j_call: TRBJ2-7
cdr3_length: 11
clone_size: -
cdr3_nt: TGTGCCTGGACCTCGGATCGGGTTCAGTACTTC
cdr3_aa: CAWTSDRVQYF

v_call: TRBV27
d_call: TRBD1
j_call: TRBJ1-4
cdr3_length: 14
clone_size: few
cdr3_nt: TGTGCCAGCAGATCCAGGGGGCGTTATGAAAAACTGTTTTTT
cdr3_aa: CASRSRGRYEKLFF

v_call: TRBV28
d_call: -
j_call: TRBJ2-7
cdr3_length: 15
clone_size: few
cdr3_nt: TGTGCCAGCAGTTTGGGAGGTGCTAGCTCCTACGAGCAGTACTTC
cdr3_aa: CASSLGGASSYEQYF

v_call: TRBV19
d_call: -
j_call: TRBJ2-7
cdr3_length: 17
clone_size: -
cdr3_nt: TGTGCCCCAGTAGTACCCCATGTTAGCGTAGATTCCTACGAGCAGTACTTC
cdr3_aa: CAPVVPHVSVDSYEQYF

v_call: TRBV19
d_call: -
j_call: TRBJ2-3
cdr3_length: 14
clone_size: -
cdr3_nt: TGTGCCAGTAGCCGGGACTTATCCTCGAATACGCAGTATTTT
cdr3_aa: CASSRDLSSNTQYF

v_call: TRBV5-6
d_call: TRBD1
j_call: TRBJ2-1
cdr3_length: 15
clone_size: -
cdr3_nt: TGTGCCAGCAGCCCCGGGACAGGGGGCTGGGGTGAGCAGTTCTTC
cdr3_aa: CASSPGTGGWGEQFF